This TCR beta chain came from a study of technical replicates of blood from four donors. V was clipped by 0 bases and J by 2 bases, with 9 bases between them. Germline V gene sequence: CDR1 SGHRS, CDR2 YFSETQ. This CDR3 region has 15 residues. Clones were read by immunoSEQ multiplex PCR, and TCRdb kept only the in-frame ones, dropping some. Of approximately 15,000 clones in the sample, about nine tenths were seen once. The TCR was taken from a human donor in good health. The chain links TRBV5-1 to TRBJ1-5; D perhaps matches TRBD1 (6 bases). Material for sequencing was PBMCs. The CDR3 here is CASSLGAGGNQPQHF. In DNA form, the CDR3 reads TGCGCCAGCAGCTTGGGCGCAGGGGGCAATCAGCCCCAGCATTTT.